This T cell receptor (beta chain) is from a study of early T cells in non-severe SARS-CoV-2 infection (dated by TCRdb to about 2021). Looking at the study overall: TCR sequencing used bulk RNA from unsorted whole blood, so alpha and beta chains could not be paired. Overall results and qualifications from the work: VDJdb matching was skewed toward anti-spike CD8 responses and likely underestimated virus-specific expansions, missing private and CD4 specificities.

For CDR1 and CDR2, the germline V gene lists MDHEN and SYDVKM. The cysteine opens and the phenylalanine closes a CDR3 of 14 amino acids. Kept here is only the CDR3 DNA, which spans 42 bases and is read in frame from base 1. V is clipped by 8 bases and J by 3 bases, and the sequence between their germline boundaries is 16 bases long. The method behind the library was 5' RACE. This sample was sequenced with a NextSeq 500. To correct for sequencing error and PCR bias, the TCR library protocol tagged individual cDNA molecules with unique molecular identifiers. Both TCR alpha and beta chains were sequenced, and tight co-correlation was observed between alpha and beta sequence abundances in each sample. In the authors' own workflow: Decombinator V4 was used to annotate the V gene, J gene and CDR3 of the TCR sequences. Expanded TCRs were defined as changing significantly between any two time points under a Poisson model with p below 0.0001. TCR abundances were normalised to the total number of TCRs sequenced per sample and expressed as counts per million. MAIT TCRs were defined by TRAV1-2 paired with TRAJ12, TRAJ20 or TRAJ33, and iNKT TCRs by TRAV10 paired with TRAJ18. VDJdb, accessed 1 November 2021, was searched for CMV, EBV and SARS-CoV-2 annotated TCRs, excluding TCRs annotated for multiple antigens. Clones were called with MiXCR by TCRdb after fastp trimmed the public reads at Q25, and only in-frame beta chains were retained. Rows are combined by CDR3 protein, so each entry shows the most common genes and DNA. The V and J calls were determined by TCRdb, not by the authors. The sample table holds 70,000 to 85,000 distinct CDR3 sequences, of which over 9% were seen once. The biggest ten clones account for roughly 3.9% of the sample.

A case-control design nested within a healthcare worker cohort in London, UK, was used, with weekly nasopharyngeal swab PCR tests and blood sampling performed. Healthcare workers were enrolled in the week of the UK lockdown, from 23 to 31 March 2020, and were followed every week for up to 16 weeks. This clonotype was recorded at least ten times. Its antigen is currently not known. Base-call qualities are not available, and no considerably larger clone is one nucleotide away. Recombination joined TRBV28 with TRBJ1-1; TRBD1 is possibly the D segment (5 matching bases). This receptor was obtained from an adult who was a healthcare worker with PCR-confirmed SARS-CoV-2 infection or an uninfected control (not recorded which). Sequences were obtained from whole blood. The CDR3 sequence is CASPRGVGDTEAFF. The DNA sequence is TGTGCCAGCCCGAGAGGGGTCGGGGACACTGAAGCTTTCTTT.